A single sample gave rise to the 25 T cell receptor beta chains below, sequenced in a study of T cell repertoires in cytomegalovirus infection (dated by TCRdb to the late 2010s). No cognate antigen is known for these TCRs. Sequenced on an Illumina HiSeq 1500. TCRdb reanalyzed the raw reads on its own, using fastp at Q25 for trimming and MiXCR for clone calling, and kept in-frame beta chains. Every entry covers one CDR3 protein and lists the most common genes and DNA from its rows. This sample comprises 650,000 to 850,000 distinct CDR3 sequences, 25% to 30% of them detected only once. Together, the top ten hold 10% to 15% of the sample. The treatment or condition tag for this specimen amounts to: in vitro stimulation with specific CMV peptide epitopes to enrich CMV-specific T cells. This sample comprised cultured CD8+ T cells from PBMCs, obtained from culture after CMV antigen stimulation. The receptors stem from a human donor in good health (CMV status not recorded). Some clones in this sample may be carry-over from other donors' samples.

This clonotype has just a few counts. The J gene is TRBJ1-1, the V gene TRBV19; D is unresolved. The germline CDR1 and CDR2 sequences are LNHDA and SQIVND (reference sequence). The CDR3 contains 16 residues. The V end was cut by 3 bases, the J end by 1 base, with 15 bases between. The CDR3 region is CASSIPRQKTNTEAFF. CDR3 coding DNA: TGTGCCAGTAGTATCCCTCGACAAAAGACGAACACTGAAGCTTTCTTT. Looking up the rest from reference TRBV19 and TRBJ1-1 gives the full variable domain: DGGITQSPKYLFRKEGQNVTLSCEQNLNHDAMYWYRQDPGQGLRLIYYSQIVNDFQKGDIAEGYSVSREKKESFPLTVTSAQKNPTAFYLCASSIPRQKTNTEAFFGQGTRLTVV.

CDR3 sequence: CASSLGWGGLGNEQFF. CDR3 DNA sequence: TGTGCCAGCAGCTTAGGGTGGGGGGGCCTGGGCAATGAGCAGTTCTTC. The V call is TRBV7-9, the J call TRBJ2-1; D might be TRBD2 (7 bases). In germline, CDR1 is SEHNR, CDR2 FQNEAQ (reference sequence). This CDR3 has 16 amino acids. Trimming shortened V by 1 base and J by 6 bases, and 16 bases separated the two germline ends.

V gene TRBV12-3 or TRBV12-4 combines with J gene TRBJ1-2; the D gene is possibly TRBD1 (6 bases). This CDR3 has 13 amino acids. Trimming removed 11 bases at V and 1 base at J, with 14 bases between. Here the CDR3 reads CAVGTPFNYGYTF. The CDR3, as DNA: TGTGCCGTCGGGACACCGTTTAACTATGGCTACACCTTC.

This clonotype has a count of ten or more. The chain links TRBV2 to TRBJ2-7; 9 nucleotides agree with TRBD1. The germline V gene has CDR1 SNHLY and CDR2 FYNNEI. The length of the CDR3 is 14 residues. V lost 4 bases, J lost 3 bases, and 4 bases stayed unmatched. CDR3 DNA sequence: TGTGCCAGCAGTGCCGGGACAGGGTACTACGAGCAGTACTTC. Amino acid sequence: CASSAGTGYYEQYF.

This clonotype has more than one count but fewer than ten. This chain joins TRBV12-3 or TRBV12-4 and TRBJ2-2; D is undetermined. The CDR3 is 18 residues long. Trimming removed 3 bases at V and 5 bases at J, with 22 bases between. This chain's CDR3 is CASSFPHPLRRITGELFF. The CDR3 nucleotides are TGTGCCAGCAGTTTTCCCCACCCCCTTCGACGTATAACCGGGGAGCTGTTTTTT.

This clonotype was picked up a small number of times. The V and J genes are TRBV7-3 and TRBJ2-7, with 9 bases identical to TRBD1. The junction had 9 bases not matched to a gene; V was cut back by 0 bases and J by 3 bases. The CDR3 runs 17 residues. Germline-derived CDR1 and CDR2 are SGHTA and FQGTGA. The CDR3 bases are TGTGCCAGCAGCTTAACGCCCGGGACAGGGTGTTTCTACGAGCAGTACGTC. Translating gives CASSLTPGTGCFYEQYV.

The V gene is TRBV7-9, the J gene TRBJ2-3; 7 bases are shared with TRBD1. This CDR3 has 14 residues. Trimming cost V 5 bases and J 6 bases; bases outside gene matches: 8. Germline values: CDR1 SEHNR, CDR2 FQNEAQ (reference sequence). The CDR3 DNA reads TGTGCCAGCAGCACGGGACAGTATCTGGATACGCAGTATTTT. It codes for CASSTGQYLDTQYF. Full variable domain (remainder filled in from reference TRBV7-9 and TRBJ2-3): DTGVSQNPRHKITKRGQNVTFRCDPISEHNRLYWYRQTLGQGPEFLTYFQNEAQLEKSRLLSDRFSAERPKGSFSTLEIQRTEQGDSAMYLCASSTGQYLDTQYFGPGTRLTVL.

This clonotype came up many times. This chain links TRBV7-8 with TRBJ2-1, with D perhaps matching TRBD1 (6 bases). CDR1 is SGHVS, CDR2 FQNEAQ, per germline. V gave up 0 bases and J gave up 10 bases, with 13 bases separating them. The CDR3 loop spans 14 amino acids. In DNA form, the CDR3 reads TGTGCCAGCAGCTTAGCCCAGGGGCTCCACGAGCAGTTCTTC. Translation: CASSLAQGLHEQFF.

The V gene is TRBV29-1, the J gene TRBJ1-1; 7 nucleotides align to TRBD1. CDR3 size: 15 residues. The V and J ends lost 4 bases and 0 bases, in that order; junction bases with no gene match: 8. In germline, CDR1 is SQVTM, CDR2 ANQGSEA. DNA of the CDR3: TGCAGCGTTGTTACAGGGGACTACATGAACACTGAAGCTTTCTTT. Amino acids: CSVVTGDYMNTEAFF. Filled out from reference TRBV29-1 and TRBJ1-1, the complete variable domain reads SAVISQKPSRDICQRGTSLTIQCQVDSQVTMMFWYRQQPGQSLTLIATANQGSEATYESGFVIDKFPISRPNLTFSTLTVSNMSPEDSSIYLCSVVTGDYMNTEAFFGQGTRLTVV.

This chain's CDR3 is CASSFIVQSSYNSPLHF. The CDR3, as DNA: TGTGCCAGCAGCTTCATCGTGCAGAGCTCCTATAATTCACCCCTCCACTTT. V is TRBV11-2 and J is TRBJ1-6; no clear D gene. The ends were cut back, 3 bases at V and 0 bases at J, with 12 bases in the middle. The germline V gene has CDR1 SGHAT and CDR2 FQNNGV. This CDR3 comprises 17 residues.

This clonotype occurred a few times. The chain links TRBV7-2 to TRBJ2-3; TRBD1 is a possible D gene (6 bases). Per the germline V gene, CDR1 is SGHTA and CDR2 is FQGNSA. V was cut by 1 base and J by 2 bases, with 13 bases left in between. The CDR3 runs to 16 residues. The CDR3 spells CASSLGSGHYTDTQYF. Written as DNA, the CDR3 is TGTGCCAGCAGCTTAGGATCGGGACACTACACAGATACGCAGTATTTT.

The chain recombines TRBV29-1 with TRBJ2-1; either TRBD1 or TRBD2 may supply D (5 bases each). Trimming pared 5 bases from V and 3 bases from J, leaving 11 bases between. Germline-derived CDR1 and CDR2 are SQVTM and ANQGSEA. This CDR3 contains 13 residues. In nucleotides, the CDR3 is TGCAGCGTTCCTCGAGGGGACTACAATGAGCAGTTCTTC. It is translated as CSVPRGDYNEQFF.

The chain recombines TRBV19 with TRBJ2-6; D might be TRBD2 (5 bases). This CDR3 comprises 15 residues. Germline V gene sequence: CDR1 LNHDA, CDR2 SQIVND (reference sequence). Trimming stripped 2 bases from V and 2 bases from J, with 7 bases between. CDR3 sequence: CASSIPGAGANVLTF. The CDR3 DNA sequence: TGTGCCAGTAGTATACCCGGGGCTGGGGCCAACGTCCTGACTTTC.

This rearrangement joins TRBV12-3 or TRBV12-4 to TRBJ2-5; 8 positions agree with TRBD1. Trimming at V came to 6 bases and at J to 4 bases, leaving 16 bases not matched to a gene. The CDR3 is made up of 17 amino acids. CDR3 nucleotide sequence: TGTGCCAGCAGCTCTACTCAGGGGGCAGAATCAGTAGAGACCCAGTACTTC. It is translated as CASSSTQGAESVETQYF.

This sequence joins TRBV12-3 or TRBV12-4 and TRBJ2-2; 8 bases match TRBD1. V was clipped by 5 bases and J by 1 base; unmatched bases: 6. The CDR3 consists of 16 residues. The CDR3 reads CASSPFGTGNTGELFF. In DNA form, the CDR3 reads TGTGCCAGCAGTCCCTTCGGGACAGGGAACACCGGGGAGCTGTTTTTT.

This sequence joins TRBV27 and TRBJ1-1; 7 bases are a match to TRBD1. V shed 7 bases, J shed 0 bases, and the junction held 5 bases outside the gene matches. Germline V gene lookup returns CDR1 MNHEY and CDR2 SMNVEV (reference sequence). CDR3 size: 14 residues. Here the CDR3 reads CASNAGQLNTEAFF. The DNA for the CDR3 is TGTGCCAGCAACGCGGGACAGCTGAACACTGAAGCTTTCTTT.

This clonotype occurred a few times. DNA for the CDR3: TGTGCCAGCTCACCCGGGGGACTCTATAGCAATCAGCCCCAGCATTTT. Translating gives CASSPGGLYSNQPQHF. The chain employs TRBV18 and TRBJ1-5; TRBD1 might be the D (5 bases). Germline values: CDR1 KGHSH, CDR2 LQKENI. The length of the CDR3 is 16 residues. Trimming cost V 3 bases and J 0 bases, with 12 bases left between them.

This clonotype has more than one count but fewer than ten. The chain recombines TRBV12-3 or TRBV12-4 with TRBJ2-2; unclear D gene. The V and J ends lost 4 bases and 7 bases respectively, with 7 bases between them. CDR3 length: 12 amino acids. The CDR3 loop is CASSYGVGELFF. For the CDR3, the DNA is TGTGCCAGCAGTTACGGCGTCGGGGAGCTGTTTTTT.

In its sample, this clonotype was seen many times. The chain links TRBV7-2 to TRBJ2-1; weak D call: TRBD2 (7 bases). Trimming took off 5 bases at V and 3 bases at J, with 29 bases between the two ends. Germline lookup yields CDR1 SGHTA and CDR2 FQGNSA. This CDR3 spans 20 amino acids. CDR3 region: CASSPTWEGVPGGVYNEQFF. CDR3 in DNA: TGTGCCAGCAGCCCCACGTGGGAGGGGGTACCTGGGGGAGTCTACAATGAGCAGTTCTTC.

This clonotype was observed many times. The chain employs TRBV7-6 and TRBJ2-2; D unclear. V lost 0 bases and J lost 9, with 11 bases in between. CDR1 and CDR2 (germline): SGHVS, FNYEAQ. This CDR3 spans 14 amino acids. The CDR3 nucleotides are TGTGCCAGCAGCTTAGCGGGTAGTTCCCGGGAGCTGTTTTTT. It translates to CASSLAGSSRELFF.

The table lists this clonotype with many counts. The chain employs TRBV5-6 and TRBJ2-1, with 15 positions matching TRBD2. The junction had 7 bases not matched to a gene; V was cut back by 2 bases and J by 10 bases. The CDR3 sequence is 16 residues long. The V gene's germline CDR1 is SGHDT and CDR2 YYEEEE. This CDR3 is CASSFRTSGGAREQFF. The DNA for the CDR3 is TGTGCCAGCAGCTTCCGGACTAGCGGGGGGGCTAGGGAGCAGTTCTTC.

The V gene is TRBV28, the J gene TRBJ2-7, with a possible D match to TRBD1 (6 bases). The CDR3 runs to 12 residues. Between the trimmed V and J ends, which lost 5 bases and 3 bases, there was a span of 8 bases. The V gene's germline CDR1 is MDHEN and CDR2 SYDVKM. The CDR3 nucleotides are TGTGCCAGCAGTGAGGGGGTCTACGAGCAGTACGTC. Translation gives CASSEGVYEQYV.

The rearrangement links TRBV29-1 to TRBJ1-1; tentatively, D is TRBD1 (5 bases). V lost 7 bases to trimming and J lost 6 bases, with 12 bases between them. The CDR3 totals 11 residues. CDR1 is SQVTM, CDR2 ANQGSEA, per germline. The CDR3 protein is CSADLGPEAFF. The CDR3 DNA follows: TGCAGCGCCGATTTGGGGCCTGAAGCTTTCTTT.

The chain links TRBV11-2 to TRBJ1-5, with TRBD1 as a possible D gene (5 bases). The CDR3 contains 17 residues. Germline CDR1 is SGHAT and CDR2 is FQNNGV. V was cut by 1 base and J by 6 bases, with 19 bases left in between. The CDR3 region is CASSLGTYAGRGQPQHF. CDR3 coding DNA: TGTGCCAGCAGCTTAGGTACATACGCGGGGAGGGGTCAGCCCCAGCATTTT.

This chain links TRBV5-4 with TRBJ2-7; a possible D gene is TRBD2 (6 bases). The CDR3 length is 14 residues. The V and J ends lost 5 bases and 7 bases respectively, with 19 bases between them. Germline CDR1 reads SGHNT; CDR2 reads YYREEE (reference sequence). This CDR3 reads CASSWVERAGEQYF. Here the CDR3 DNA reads TGTGCCAGCAGTTGGGTCGAGCGGGCAGGGGAGCAGTACTTC.